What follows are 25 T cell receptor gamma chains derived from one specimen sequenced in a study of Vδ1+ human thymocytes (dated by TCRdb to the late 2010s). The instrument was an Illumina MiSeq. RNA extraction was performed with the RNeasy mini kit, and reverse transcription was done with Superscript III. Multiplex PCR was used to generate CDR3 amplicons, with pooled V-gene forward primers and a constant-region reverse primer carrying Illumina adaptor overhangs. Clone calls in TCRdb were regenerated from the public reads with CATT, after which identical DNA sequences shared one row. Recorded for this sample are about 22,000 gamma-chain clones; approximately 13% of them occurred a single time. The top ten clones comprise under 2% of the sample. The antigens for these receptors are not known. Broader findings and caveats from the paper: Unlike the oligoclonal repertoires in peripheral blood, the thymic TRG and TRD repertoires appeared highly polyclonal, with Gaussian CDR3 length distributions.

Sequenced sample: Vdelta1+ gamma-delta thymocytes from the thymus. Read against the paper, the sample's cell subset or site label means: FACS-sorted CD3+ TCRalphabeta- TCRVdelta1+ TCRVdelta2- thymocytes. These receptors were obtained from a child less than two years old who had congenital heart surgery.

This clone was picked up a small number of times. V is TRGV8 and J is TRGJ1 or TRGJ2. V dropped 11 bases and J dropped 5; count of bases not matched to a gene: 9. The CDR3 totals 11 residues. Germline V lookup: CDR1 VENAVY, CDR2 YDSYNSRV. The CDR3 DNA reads TGTGCCATTCTCGGGGATTATAAGAAACTCTTT. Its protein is CAILGDYKKLF.

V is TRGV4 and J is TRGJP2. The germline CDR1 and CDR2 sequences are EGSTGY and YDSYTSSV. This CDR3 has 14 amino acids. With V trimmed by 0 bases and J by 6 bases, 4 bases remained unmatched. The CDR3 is CATWDGEGDWIKTF. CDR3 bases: TGTGCCACCTGGGATGGGGAAGGTGATTGGATCAAGACGTTT.

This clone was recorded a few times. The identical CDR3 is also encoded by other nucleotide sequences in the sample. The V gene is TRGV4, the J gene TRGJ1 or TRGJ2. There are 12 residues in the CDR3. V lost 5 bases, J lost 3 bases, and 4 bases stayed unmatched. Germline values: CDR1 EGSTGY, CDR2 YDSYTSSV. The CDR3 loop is CATWVLYYKKLF. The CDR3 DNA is TGTGCCACCTGGGTACTTTATTATAAGAAACTCTTT.

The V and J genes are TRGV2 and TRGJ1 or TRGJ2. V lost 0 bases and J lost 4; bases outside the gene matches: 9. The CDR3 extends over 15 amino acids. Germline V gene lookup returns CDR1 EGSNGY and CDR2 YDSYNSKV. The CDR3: CATWDGLVMYYKKLF. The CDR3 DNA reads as TGTGCCACCTGGGACGGGCTAGTGATGTATTATAAGAAACTCTTT.

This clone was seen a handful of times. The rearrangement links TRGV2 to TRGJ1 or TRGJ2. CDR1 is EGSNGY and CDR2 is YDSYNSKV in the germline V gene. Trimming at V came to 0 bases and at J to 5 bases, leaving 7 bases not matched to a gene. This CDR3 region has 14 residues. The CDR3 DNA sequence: TGTGCCACCTGGGACGGGCGGATCGATTATAAGAAACTCTTT. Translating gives CATWDGRIDYKKLF.

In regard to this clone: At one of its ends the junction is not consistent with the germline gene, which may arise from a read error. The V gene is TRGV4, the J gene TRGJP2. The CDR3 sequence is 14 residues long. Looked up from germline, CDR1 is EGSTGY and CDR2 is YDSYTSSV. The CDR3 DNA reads TGTGCCACCTGGAATGGGCTAAGTGATTGGATCAAGACGTTT. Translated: CATWNGLSDWIKTF.

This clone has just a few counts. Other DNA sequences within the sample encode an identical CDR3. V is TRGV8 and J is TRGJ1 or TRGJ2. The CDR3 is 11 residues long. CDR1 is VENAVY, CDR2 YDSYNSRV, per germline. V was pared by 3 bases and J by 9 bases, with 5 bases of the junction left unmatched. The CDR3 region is CATWDLGKKLF. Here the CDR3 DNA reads TGTGCCACCTGGGATTTGGGTAAGAAACTCTTT.

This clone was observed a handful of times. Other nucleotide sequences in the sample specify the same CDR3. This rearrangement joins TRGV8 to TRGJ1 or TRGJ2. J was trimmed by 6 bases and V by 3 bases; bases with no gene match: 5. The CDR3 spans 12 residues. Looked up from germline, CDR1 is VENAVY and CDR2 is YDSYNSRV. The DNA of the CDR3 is TGTGCCACCTGGGATTCTTCTTATAAGAAACTCTTT. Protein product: CATWDSSYKKLF.

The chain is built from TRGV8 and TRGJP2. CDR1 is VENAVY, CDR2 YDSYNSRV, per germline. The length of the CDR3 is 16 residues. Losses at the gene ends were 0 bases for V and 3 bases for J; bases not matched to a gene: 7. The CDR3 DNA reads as TGTGCCACCTGGGATAGGCCGGTGGGTAGTGATTGGATCAAGACGTTT. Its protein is CATWDRPVGSDWIKTF.

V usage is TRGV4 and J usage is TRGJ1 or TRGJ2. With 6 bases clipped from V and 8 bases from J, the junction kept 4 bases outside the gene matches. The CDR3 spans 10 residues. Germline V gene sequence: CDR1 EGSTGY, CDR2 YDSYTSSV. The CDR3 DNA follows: TGTGCCACCTGGAAAAATAAGAAACTCTTT. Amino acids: CATWKNKKLF.

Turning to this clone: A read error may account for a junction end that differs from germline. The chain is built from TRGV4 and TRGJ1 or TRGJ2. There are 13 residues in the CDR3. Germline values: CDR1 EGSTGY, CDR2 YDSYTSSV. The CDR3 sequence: CAAWNGPGYKKLF. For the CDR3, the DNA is TGTGCCGCCTGGAATGGGCCTGGTTATAAGAAACTCTTT.

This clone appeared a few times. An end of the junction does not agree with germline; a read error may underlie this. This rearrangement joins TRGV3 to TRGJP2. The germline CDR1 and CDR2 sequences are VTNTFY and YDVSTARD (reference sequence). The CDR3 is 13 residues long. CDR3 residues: CATWEPSGWIKTF. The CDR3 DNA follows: TGTGCCACCTGGGAGCCCAGTGGTTGGATCAAGACGTTT.

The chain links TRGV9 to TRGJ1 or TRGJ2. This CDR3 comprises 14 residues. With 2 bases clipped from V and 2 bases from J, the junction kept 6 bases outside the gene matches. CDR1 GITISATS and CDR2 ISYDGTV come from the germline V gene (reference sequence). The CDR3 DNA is TGTGCCTTGTGGGAGGCCCACTATTATTATAAGAAACTCTTT. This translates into CALWEAHYYYKKLF.

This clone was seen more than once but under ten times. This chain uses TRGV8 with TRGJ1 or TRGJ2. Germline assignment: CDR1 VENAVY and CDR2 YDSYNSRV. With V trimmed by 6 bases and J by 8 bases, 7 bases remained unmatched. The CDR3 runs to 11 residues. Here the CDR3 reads CATWSTNKKLF. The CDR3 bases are TGTGCCACCTGGTCAACTAATAAGAAACTCTTT.

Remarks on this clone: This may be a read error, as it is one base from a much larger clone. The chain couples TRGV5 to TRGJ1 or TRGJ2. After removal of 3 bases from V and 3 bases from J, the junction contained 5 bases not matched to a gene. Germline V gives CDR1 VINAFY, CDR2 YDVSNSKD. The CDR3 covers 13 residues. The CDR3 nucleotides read TGTGCCACCTGGGACGGTATTTATTATAAGAAACTCTTT. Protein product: CATWDGIYYKKLF.

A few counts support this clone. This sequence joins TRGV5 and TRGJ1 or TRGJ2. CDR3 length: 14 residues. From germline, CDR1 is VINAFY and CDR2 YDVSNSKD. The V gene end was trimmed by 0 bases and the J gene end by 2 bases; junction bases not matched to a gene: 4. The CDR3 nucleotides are TGTGCCACCTGGGACAGGCGCCATTATTATAAGAAACTCTTT. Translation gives CATWDRRHYYKKLF.

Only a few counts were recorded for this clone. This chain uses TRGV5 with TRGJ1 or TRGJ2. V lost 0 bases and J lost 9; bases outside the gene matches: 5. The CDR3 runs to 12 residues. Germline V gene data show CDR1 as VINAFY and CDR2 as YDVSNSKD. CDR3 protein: CATWDRCCKKLF. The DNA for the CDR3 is TGTGCCACCTGGGACAGGTGTTGTAAGAAACTCTTT.

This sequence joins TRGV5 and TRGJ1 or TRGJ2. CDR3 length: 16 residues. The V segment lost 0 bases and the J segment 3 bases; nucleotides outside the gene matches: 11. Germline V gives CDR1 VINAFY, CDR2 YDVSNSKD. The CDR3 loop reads CATWDRPRIFYYKKLF. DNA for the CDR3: TGTGCCACCTGGGACAGGCCCCGGATTTTTTATTATAAGAAACTCTTT.

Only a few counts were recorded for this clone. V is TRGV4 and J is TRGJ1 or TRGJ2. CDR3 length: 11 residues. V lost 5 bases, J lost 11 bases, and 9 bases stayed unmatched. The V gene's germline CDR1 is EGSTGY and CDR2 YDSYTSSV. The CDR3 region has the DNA TGTGCCACCTGGGCAAAGAGACAGAAACTCTTT. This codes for CATWAKRQKLF.

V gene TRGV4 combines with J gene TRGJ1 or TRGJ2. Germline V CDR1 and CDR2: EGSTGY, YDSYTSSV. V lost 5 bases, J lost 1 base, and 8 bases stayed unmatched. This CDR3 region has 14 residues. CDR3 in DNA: TGTGCCACCTGGGTGACCCCAAATTATTATAAGAAACTCTTT. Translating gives CATWVTPNYYKKLF.

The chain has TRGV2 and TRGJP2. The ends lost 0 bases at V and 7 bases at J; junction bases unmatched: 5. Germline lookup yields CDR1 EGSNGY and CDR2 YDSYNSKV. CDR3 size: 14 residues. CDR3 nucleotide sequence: TGTGCCACCTGGGACGGGCTTCTTGATTGGATCAAGACGTTT. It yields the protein CATWDGLLDWIKTF.

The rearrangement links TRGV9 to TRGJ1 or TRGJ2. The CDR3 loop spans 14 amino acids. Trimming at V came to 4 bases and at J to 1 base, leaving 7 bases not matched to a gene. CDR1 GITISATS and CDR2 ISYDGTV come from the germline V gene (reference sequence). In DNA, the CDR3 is TGTGCCTTGTGGGACCCCAACAATTATTATAAGAAACTCTTT. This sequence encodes CALWDPNNYYKKLF.

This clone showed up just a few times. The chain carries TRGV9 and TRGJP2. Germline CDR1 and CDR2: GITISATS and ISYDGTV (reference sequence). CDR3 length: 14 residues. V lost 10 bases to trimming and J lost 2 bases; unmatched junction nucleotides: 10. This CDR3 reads CAFRDRSSDWIKTF. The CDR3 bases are TGTGCCTTTCGAGATAGGAGTAGTGATTGGATCAAGACGTTT.

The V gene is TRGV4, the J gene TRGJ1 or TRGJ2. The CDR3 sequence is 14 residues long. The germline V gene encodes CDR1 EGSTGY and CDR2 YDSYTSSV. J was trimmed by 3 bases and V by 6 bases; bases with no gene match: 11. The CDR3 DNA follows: TGTGCCACCTGGAATGACTGGGTTTATTATAAGAAACTCTTT. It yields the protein CATWNDWVYYKKLF.

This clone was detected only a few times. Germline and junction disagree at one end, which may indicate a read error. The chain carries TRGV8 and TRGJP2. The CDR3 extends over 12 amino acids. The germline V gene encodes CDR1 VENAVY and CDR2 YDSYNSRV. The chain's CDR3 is CATRDLYWIKTF. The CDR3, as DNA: TGTGCCACCCGGGATCTTTATTGGATCAAGACGTTT.